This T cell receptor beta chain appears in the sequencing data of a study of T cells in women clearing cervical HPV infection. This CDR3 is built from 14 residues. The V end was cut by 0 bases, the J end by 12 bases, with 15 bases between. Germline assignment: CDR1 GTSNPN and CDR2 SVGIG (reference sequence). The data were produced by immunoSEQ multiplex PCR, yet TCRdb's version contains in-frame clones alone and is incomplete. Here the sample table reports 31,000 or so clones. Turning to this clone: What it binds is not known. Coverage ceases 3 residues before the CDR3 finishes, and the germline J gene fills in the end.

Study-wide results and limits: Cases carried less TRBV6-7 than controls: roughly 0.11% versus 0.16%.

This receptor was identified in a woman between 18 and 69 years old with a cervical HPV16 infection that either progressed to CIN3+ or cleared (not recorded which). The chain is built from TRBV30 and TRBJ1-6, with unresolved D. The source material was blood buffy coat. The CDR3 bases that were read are TGTGCCTGGAGTGTAACGACCGCGGTCGGACCC. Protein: CAWSVTTAVGP. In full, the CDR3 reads CAWSVTTAVGPLHF.